This paragraph reports one T cell receptor (beta chain). As yet, its antigen is unknown. These data come from a study of Ad26.COV2.S vaccination and SARS-CoV-2 variants. Study details: Sample donor was a member of the COV1001 Ad26.COV2.S trial arm. Ad26.COV2.S, an intramuscular injection, was given once or twice 56 days apart.

Measured with immunoSEQ multiplex PCR; TCRdb has only the in-frame clones, and not every one. The sample consists of a few hundred thousand clones, 80% to 90% of them appearing once. The sample's treatment: 19 received Ad26.COV2.S at low or high dose, single or two shots; about 5 received placebo; per-sample allocation not given. The investigators took samples on day 63 after the first vaccine or placebo injection. Ad26 vector vaccine expressed Wuhan-strain SARS-CoV-2 spike. The V end was cut by 7 bases, the J end by 1 base, with 13 bases between. This CDR3 spans 14 amino acids. CDR1 and CDR2 (germline): GTSNPN, SVGIG (reference sequence). Study observations and caveats: The study found similar non-spike TCR breadth in vaccine and placebo recipients.

The sequencing here drew on peripheral blood, taken in a trial of Ad26.COV2.S vaccine versus placebo. The chain is built from TRBV30 and TRBJ2-2, with D perhaps matching TRBD2 (6 bases). The sequence was obtained from a person between 18 and 65 years old who received the Ad26.COV2.S COVID-19 vaccine or a placebo. The CDR3 protein is CAFPGTLNTGELFF. The DNA of the CDR3 is TGTGCCTTTCCTGGGACTTTGAACACCGGGGAGCTGTTTTTT.